One sample yielded the 31 T cell receptor beta chains listed below, sequenced in a study of human T cells and chemical hapten exposure. One entry per CDR3 protein, called by TCRdb with MiXCR from the RACE reads. The sample has about 290,000 distinct CDR3 sequences, roughly 7.7% seen once. Indicated time point: pre-sensitization, week 0. The treatment was: therapeutic diphenylcyclopropenone sensitization with weekly scalp DPC. The material sequenced was whole blood, taken in connection with sensitization to the hapten diphenylcyclopropenone (DPC). These receptors all come from a young man with alopecia areata. Some clones in this sample may be carry-over from other donors' samples.

The CDR3 nucleotides read TGTGCCAGCAGCGGGGCCAGGGTTTCCATCACAGATACGCAGTATTTT. Translated: CASSGARVSITDTQYF. This chain joins TRBV9 and TRBJ2-3, with TRBD1 as a possible D gene (5 bases). This CDR3 has 16 amino acids. The germline V and J ends were trimmed by 3 bases and 2 bases, with 16 bases remaining between them. The germline V gene has CDR1 SGDLS and CDR2 YYNGEE.

There are a few counts of this clonotype. The V gene is TRBV7-3, the J gene TRBJ2-2, with 9 bases matching TRBD1. V shed 3 bases, J shed 3 bases, and the junction held 5 bases outside the gene matches. CDR3 size: 16 residues. Germline CDR1 SGHTA, CDR2 FQGTGA. CDR3 loop: CASSFTGGADTGELFF. CDR3 in DNA: TGTGCCAGCAGCTTTACAGGGGGCGCGGACACCGGGGAGCTGTTTTTT.

The chain uses TRBV5-1 and TRBJ1-1; D is undetermined. CDR1 and CDR2 from the germline V gene are SGHRS and YFSETQ. The CDR3 runs 13 residues. Trimming pared 5 bases from V and 2 bases from J, leaving 10 bases between. This CDR3 is CASSYRFNTEAFF. The CDR3 region has the DNA TGCGCCAGCAGTTATAGATTTAACACTGAAGCTTTCTTT.

This clonotype was recorded many times. The rearrangement uses TRBV7-9 and TRBJ1-5, with TRBD1 as a possible D gene (5 bases). Germline V CDR1 and CDR2: SEHNR, FQNEAQ (reference sequence). The V and J ends lost 4 bases and 6 bases respectively, with 10 bases between them. This CDR3 region has 13 residues. The CDR3 bases are TGTGCCAGCAGCTACCAGGGAAGTCAGCCCCAGCATTTT. This encodes CASSYQGSQPQHF.

The sample holds a few counts of this clonotype. The chain combines TRBV20-1 with TRBJ1-4; 11 nucleotides match TRBD1. The CDR3 totals 16 residues. The germline gives CDR1 DFQATT, CDR2 SNEGSKA (reference sequence). Germline trimming cut 5 bases from V and 7 bases from J; bases unmatched to any gene: 12. The CDR3 DNA reads as TGCAGTGCTCAGGACAGGGGGCAGGGTGGTGGTGAAAAACTGTTTTTT. Its protein is CSAQDRGQGGGEKLFF.

This clonotype was found a few times. V and J are TRBV6-2 or TRBV6-3 and TRBJ2-7; D is perhaps TRBD2 (5 bases). The germline V and J ends were trimmed by 2 bases and 5 bases, with 13 bases remaining between them. The CDR3 spans 14 residues. Germline V gene data show CDR1 as MNHEY and CDR2 as SVGEGT. CDR3 protein: CASSYRERGHEQYV. The CDR3 nucleotides are TGTGCCAGCAGTTACCGGGAAAGAGGACACGAGCAGTACGTC.

Ten or more counts support this clonotype. The V gene is TRBV5-6, the J gene TRBJ1-1; weak D call: TRBD1 (6 bases). Germline values: CDR1 SGHDT, CDR2 YYEEEE. V lost 0 bases, J lost 1 base, and 13 bases lay in between. The CDR3 length is 16 residues. In DNA form, the CDR3 reads TGTGCCAGCAGCTTGGGTGGCGACAGGCGGAACACTGAAGCTTTCTTT. It codes for CASSLGGDRRNTEAFF.

The rearrangement joins TRBV6-2 or TRBV6-3 to TRBJ2-7; D unresolved. Trimming took off 0 bases at V and 0 bases at J, with 6 bases between the two ends. The CDR3 has 14 residues. Germline V gives CDR1 MNHEY, CDR2 SVGEGT. This CDR3 reads CASSYSSASYEQYV. The CDR3 region has the DNA TGTGCCAGCAGTTACTCGTCGGCCTCCTACGAGCAGTACGTC.

This clonotype appeared a few times. This chain connects TRBV4-2 to TRBJ1-1; possible D gene TRBD1, 5 bases. CDR3 length: 16 residues. Germline lookup yields CDR1 LGHNA and CDR2 YNFKEQ. The V gene lost 2 bases and the J gene lost 1 base, with 14 bases spanning the gap. CDR3 residues: CASSQPRGSPNTEAFF. The CDR3 region has the DNA TGTGCCAGCAGCCAACCTCGGGGCTCCCCGAACACTGAAGCTTTCTTT.

The J gene is TRBJ2-3, the V gene TRBV24-1; D is unresolved. Germline assignment: CDR1 KGHDR and CDR2 SFDVKD. Trimming removed 0 bases at V and 9 bases at J, with 6 bases between. The CDR3 is 12 residues long. CDR3 region: CATSDLKLTQYF. The CDR3 bases are TGTGCCACCAGTGATTTGAAGCTCACGCAGTATTTT.

This chain links TRBV3-1 with TRBJ2-4; no reliable D call. CDR1 and CDR2 from the germline V gene are LGHDT and YNNKEL (reference sequence). Trimming took 0 bases from V and 0 from J, leaving 3 bases between them. The CDR3 loop spans 14 amino acids. CDR3 bases: TGTGCCAGCAGCCAAGAGCGAGCCAAAAACATTCAGTACTTC. As protein: CASSQERAKNIQYF.

This clonotype was detected only a few times. This chain uses TRBV6-1 with TRBJ1-1; no reliable D call. The germline V gene has CDR1 MNHNS and CDR2 SASEGT. The CDR3 sequence is 13 residues long. Trimming took off 6 bases at V and 1 base at J, with 9 bases between the two ends. The DNA of the CDR3 is TGTGCCAGCAGCACTCAGGAGAACACTGAAGCTTTCTTT. Residues: CASSTQENTEAFF.

This clonotype was seen more than once but under ten times. This sequence joins TRBV10-2 and TRBJ2-6; D unresolved. This CDR3 comprises 19 residues. V lost 2 bases and J lost 0, with 17 bases in between. Germline CDR1 reads WSHSY; CDR2 reads SAAADI. This chain's CDR3 is CASSERLGPTYSGANVLTF. DNA of the CDR3: TGCGCCAGCAGTGAGCGGCTCGGCCCTACTTACTCTGGGGCCAACGTCCTGACTTTC.

In regard to this clonotype: This clone may be a read error of a much larger clone one base away. V usage is TRBV4-3 and J usage is TRBJ2-3; D not certain. Deletions cut 4 bases from V and 6 bases from J, with 11 bases between. Germline V gene data show CDR1 as LGHNA and CDR2 as YSLEER. CDR3 length: 13 residues. CDR3 sequence (DNA): TGCGCCAGCAGCCTAGATCCTCCCGATACGCAGTATTTT. Translating gives CASSLDPPDTQYF.

There are many counts of this clonotype. The rearrangement uses TRBV4-1 and TRBJ1-1; TRBD1 might be the D (6 bases). This CDR3 spans 17 amino acids. The V gene's germline CDR1 is MGHRA and CDR2 YSYEKL. V was clipped by 3 bases and J by 1 base, with 18 bases between them. CDR3 region: CASSQKVTGRENTEAFF. The CDR3 DNA is TGCGCCAGCAGCCAGAAAGTGACAGGTCGGGAGAACACTGAAGCTTTCTTT.

The table lists this clonotype with many counts. J is TRBJ1-3 and V is TRBV25-1, with 7 bases identical to TRBD1. In germline, CDR1 is MGHDK, CDR2 SYGVNS. V lost 3 bases to trimming and J lost 2 bases; unmatched junction nucleotides: 4. CDR3 size: 15 residues. The CDR3: CASSDSGGTGNTIYF. The CDR3 nucleotides are TGTGCCAGCAGTGATTCAGGGGGAACTGGAAACACCATATATTTT. Full variable domain (rest looked up from reference TRBV25-1 and TRBJ1-3): EADIYQTPRYLVIGTGKKITLECSQTMGHDKMYWYQQDPGMELHLIHYSYGVNSTEKGDLSSESTVSRIRTEHFPLTLESARPSHTSQYLCASSDSGGTGNTIYFGEGSWLTVV.

This chain joins TRBV4-1 and TRBJ1-4, with 8 bases lining up with TRBD1. The junction had 6 bases not matched to a gene; V was cut back by 2 bases and J by 7 bases. This CDR3 is built from 15 residues. The germline V gene encodes CDR1 MGHRA and CDR2 YSYEKL. Here the CDR3 reads CASSQIGTGREKLFF. CDR3 in DNA: TGCGCCAGCAGCCAAATCGGGACAGGTCGTGAAAAACTGTTTTTT.

This clonotype has more than one count but fewer than ten. This chain connects TRBV4-1 to TRBJ1-2; 9 bases line up with TRBD1. The junction had 6 bases not matched to a gene; V was cut back by 1 base and J by 6 bases. The CDR3 is 15 residues long. Per germline, CDR1 MGHRA and CDR2 YSYEKL. CDR3 region: CASSQAWGQGDGYTF. Written as DNA, the CDR3 is TGCGCCAGCAGCCAAGCTTGGGGACAGGGAGATGGCTACACCTTC.

J is TRBJ1-2 and V is TRBV4-3; no firm D call. Germline lookup yields CDR1 LGHNA and CDR2 YSLEER. V lost 0 bases and J lost 2, with 16 bases in between. The CDR3 is 17 amino acids. The CDR3 spells CASSQDRSGSPNYGYTF. The CDR3 DNA is TGCGCCAGCAGCCAAGATAGATCCGGGTCCCCGAACTATGGCTACACCTTC.

This clonotype was counted a few times. The chain has TRBV15 and TRBJ1-5; D remains ambiguous. CDR1 is LNHNV, CDR2 YYDKDF, per germline (reference sequence). This CDR3 comprises 13 residues. Trimming stripped 5 bases from V and 5 bases from J, with 10 bases between. The CDR3 DNA reads TGTGCCACCAGCCCTGATGTCGATCAGCCCCAGCATTTT. It specifies CATSPDVDQPQHF. The variable domain in full, with the rest retrieved from reference TRBV15 and TRBJ1-5, is DAMVIQNPRYQVTQFGKPVTLSCSQTLNHNVMYWYQQKSSQAPKLLFHYYDKDFNNEADTPDNFQSRRPNTSFCFLDIRSPGLGDTAMYLCATSPDVDQPQHFGDGTRLSIL.

This chain uses TRBV7-9 with TRBJ2-3; D may be TRBD1 (5 bases). The CDR3 has 12 amino acids. Germline CDR1 is SEHNR and CDR2 is FQNEAQ (reference sequence). Trimming took off 11 bases at V and 6 bases at J, with 15 bases between the two ends. This CDR3 reads CAVQGRADTQYF. DNA for the CDR3: TGTGCCGTCCAGGGCAGGGCGGATACGCAGTATTTT.

The chain couples TRBV9 to TRBJ1-6; 8 nucleotides agree with TRBD1. Per the germline V gene, CDR1 is SGDLS and CDR2 is YYNGEE. CDR3 length: 18 amino acids. V lost 3 bases and J lost 0; bases outside the gene matches: 8. The CDR3 reads CASSAGPDRGSYNSPLHF. CDR3 DNA sequence: TGTGCCAGCAGCGCAGGCCCTGACAGGGGCTCCTATAATTCACCCCTCCACTTT.

In its sample, this clonotype was seen many times. This sequence joins TRBV7-9 and TRBJ1-1; no clear D gene. Per germline, CDR1 SEHNR and CDR2 FQNEAQ (reference sequence). This CDR3 has 14 amino acids. V lost 4 bases to trimming and J lost 2 bases, with 11 bases between them. This CDR3 reads CASSSSSANTEAFF. The CDR3 DNA sequence: TGTGCCAGCAGCTCTTCATCGGCCAACACTGAAGCTTTCTTT.

V is TRBV7-9 and J is TRBJ2-6, with TRBD1 identical over 9 bases. The J segment lost 2 bases and the V segment lost 5 bases, leaving 1 base of the junction unmatched. The germline gives CDR1 SEHNR, CDR2 FQNEAQ (reference sequence). The CDR3 has 15 residues. CDR3 region: CASSGDRAGANVLTF. CDR3 sequence (DNA): TGTGCCAGCAGCGGGGACAGGGCTGGGGCCAACGTCCTGACTTTC.

This clonotype came up a few times. The junction shows a germline mismatch at one end, possibly a read error. The chain links TRBV3-1 to TRBJ2-7; 8 nucleotides match TRBD1. The CDR3 is made up of 13 amino acids. CDR1 is LGHDT, CDR2 YNNKEL, per germline (reference sequence). The CDR3 nucleotides read TGTGCCAGCAGCCCGGACAGGGAAACGGAGCGGTACTTC. Translated, it gives CASSPDRETERYF.

This chain connects TRBV18 to TRBJ1-6; tentative D call: TRBD1 (5 bases). V lost 0 bases and J 9 bases, leaving 12 bases between the germline ends. Germline CDR1 is KGHSH and CDR2 is LQKENI. The CDR3 runs to 15 residues. In nucleotides, the CDR3 is TGTGCCAGCTCACCACCGTTGCAGGGCCGTTCACCCCTCCACTTT. Its translation: CASSPPLQGRSPLHF.

This clonotype appeared a few times. The V call is TRBV4-3, the J call TRBJ2-4; TRBD2 is a possible D gene (6 bases). This CDR3 spans 16 amino acids. CDR1 LGHNA and CDR2 YSLEER come from the germline V gene. The V and J ends lost 3 bases and 0 bases respectively, with 12 bases between them. This chain's CDR3 is CASSQSGSLAKNIQYF. CDR3 in DNA: TGCGCCAGCAGCCAGTCCGGGAGCCTAGCCAAAAACATTCAGTACTTC.

The chain links TRBV6-5 to TRBJ2-7; 11 nucleotides agree with TRBD1. This CDR3 comprises 15 residues. Per germline, CDR1 MNHEY and CDR2 SVGAGI. V was clipped by 2 bases and J by 6 bases; unmatched bases: 6. The CDR3 region is CASSYRGTGGSEQYF. The CDR3 DNA follows: TGTGCCAGCAGTTACAGAGGGACAGGGGGGAGCGAGCAGTACTTC.

The genes are TRBV29-1 and TRBJ2-1; D perhaps matches TRBD2 (6 bases). CDR1 is SQVTM and CDR2 is ANQGSEA in the germline V gene. The CDR3 spans 16 residues. Trimming pared 4 bases from V and 0 bases from J, leaving 16 bases between. CDR3 nucleotide sequence: TGCAGCGTTGTTGCGCGGCGGGGTAGCTCCTACAATGAGCAGTTCTTC. This codes for CSVVARRGSSYNEQFF.

In its sample, this clonotype was seen a few times. The chain links TRBV20-1 to TRBJ1-5; D remains unclear. Trimming cost V 3 bases and J 1 base, with 10 bases left between them. This CDR3 contains 14 residues. Germline assignment: CDR1 DFQATT and CDR2 SNEGSKA (reference sequence). In DNA, the CDR3 is TGCAGTGCTAGCGGTCAGTTAAGCAATCAGCCCCAGCATTTT. Its translation: CSASGQLSNQPQHF.

This clonotype was picked up a small number of times. J is TRBJ2-1 and V is TRBV7-9; tentative D call: TRBD1 (6 bases). This CDR3 contains 15 residues. CDR1 is SEHNR and CDR2 is FQNEAQ in the germline V gene (reference sequence). V lost 2 bases to trimming and J lost 3 bases, with 11 bases between them. The CDR3 protein is CASSLRGIGYNEQFF. The CDR3 DNA sequence: TGTGCCAGCAGCTTAAGGGGGATCGGCTACAATGAGCAGTTCTTC.